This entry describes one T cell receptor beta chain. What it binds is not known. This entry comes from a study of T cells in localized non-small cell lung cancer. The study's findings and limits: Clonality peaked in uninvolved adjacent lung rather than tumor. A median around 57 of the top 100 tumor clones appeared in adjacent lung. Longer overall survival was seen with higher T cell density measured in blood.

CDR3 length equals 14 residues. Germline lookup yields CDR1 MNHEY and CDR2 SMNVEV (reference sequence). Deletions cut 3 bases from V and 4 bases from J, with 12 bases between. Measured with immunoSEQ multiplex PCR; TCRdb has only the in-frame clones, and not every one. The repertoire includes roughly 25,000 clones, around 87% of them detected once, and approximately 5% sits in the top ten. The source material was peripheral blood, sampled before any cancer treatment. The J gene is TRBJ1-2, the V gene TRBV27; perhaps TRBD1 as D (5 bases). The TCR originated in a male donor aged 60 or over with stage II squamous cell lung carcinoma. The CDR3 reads CASSFSWGTYGYTF. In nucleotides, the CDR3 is TGTGCCAGCAGTTTCTCTTGGGGGACCTATGGCTACACCTTC.